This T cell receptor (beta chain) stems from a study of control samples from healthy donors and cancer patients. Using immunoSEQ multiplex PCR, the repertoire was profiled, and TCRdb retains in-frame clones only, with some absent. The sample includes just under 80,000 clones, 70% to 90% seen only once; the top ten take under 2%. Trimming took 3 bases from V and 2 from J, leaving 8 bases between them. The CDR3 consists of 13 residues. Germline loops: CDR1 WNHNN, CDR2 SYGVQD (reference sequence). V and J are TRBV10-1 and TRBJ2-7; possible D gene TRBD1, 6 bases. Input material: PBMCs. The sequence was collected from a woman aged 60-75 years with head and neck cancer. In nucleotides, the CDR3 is TGCGCCAGCAGTGAACAGGGACCCTACGAGCAGTACTTC. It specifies CASSEQGPYEQYF.